This T cell receptor beta chain was documented in a study of cytomegalovirus exposure and HLA in healthy donors. On the study more broadly: HLA-typed donors contributed some 87 million unique TCRs, which were held in an early data release.

Unrecorded immune exposure was likely among donors, who were nominally healthy when sampled. Note on this clone: What it binds is unknown.

Primers for the PCR totalled 60 Vbeta and 13 Jbeta. Sequencing used immunoSEQ multiplex PCR; TCRdb keeps in-frame clones, though not all of them. The sample contains some 130,000 clones, 77% of which appear only once. The CDR3 runs 16 residues. Germline loops: CDR1 WSHSY, CDR2 SAAADI. Unmatched junction bases numbered 13, after V lost 10 bases and J lost 3 bases. Study conclusions and caveats: A classifier reportedly called cytomegalovirus status with high sensitivity and specificity.

Material for sequencing was PBMCs. The chain is built from TRBV10-2 and TRBJ2-1; 9 nucleotides match TRBD2. This TCR derives from a woman aged 60-75 years in good health and CMV-seronegative. Here the CDR3 reads CATQRGASGIYNEQFF. CDR3 DNA: TGCGCCACCCAGAGGGGTGCTAGCGGGATCTACAATGAGCAGTTCTTC.